This T cell receptor (beta chain) was recorded in a study of T cell repertoires in cytomegalovirus infection. TCRdb re-analysed the reads in MiXCR, keeping a single row per CDR3 protein. The table lists roughly 920,000 distinct CDR3 sequences, roughly 31% of them singletons, with 13% in the top ten. This clonotype came up a few times. Its target is not known. The CDR3 has 16 residues. The trim removed 3 bases at V and 4 bases at J, leaving 5 bases unmatched. The germline gives CDR1 MGHRA, CDR2 YSYEKL. The starting material was cultured CD8+ T cells from PBMCs, obtained from culture after CMV antigen stimulation. The chain recombines TRBV4-1 with TRBJ2-1, with TRBD2 matching 11 bases. The TCR sequence derives from a human donor in good health (CMV status not recorded). Some clones in this sample may be carry-over from other donors' samples. The CDR3 DNA reads TGCGCCAGCAGCCACCCGACTAGCGGGGATTACAATGAGCAGTTCTTC. Translation gives CASSHPTSGDYNEQFF.